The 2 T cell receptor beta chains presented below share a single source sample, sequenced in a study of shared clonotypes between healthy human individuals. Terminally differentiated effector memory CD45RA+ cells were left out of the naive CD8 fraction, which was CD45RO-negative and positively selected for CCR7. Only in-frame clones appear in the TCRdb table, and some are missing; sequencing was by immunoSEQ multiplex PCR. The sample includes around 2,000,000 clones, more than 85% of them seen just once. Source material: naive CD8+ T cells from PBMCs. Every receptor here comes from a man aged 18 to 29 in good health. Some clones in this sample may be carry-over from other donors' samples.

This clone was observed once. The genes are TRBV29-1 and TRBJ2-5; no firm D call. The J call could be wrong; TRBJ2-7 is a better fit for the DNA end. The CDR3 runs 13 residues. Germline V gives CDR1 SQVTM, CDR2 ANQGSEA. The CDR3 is CSVETKSSYEQYF. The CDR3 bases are TGCAGCGTTGAAACCAAGAGCTCCTACGAGCAGTACTTC.

The CDR3, as DNA: TGTGCCAGCAGTCCCTCGGGTGGAGAAAGAACAGATACGCAGTATTTT. This gives the protein CASSPSGGERTDTQYF. The V call is TRBV27, the J call TRBJ2-3; no definite D call. V gave up 5 bases and J gave up 3 bases, with 18 bases separating them. The CDR3 contains 16 residues. Germline V lookup: CDR1 MNHEY, CDR2 SMNVEV (reference sequence).